These 26 T cell receptor beta chains were sequenced from one sample in a study of T cells in Graves' hyperthyroidism and ophthalmopathy. Amplification targeted TCR beta CDR3 regions from RNA transcripts. The study used the HTBI primer set for a first-round RT-PCR of the TCR CDR3. TCRdb re-derived calls from the multiplex PCR reads in MiXCR, one entry per CDR3 protein. The repertoire holds approximately 400,000 distinct CDR3 sequences, approximately 15% seen once, with 9.5% to 12% in the top ten. The sequencing input was blood. The receptors derive from a woman in her sixties with Graves' hyperthyroidism.

This clonotype was seen many times. This rearrangement joins TRBV20-1 to TRBJ1-2; 9 bases are shared with TRBD1. CDR3 length: 14 amino acids. V was pared by 0 bases and J by 5 bases, with 4 bases of the junction left unmatched. Germline assignment: CDR1 DFQATT and CDR2 SNEGSKA (reference sequence). CDR3 in DNA: TGCAGTGCTAGAGATTGGGACAGGGATTATGGCTACACCTTC. Residues: CSARDWDRDYGYTF.

This clonotype was observed at least ten times. The chain carries TRBV3-1 and TRBJ2-1, with D possibly being TRBD1 (6 bases). Germline V lookup: CDR1 LGHDT, CDR2 YNNKEL (reference sequence). Deletions cut 4 bases from V and 10 bases from J, with 17 bases between. The CDR3 length is 14 residues. The CDR3 coding sequence is TGTGCCAGCAGCCCGTCGACAGGTCTGGGGGAGCAGTTCTTC. Its protein product is CASSPSTGLGEQFF.

In its sample, this clonotype was seen many times. This sequence joins TRBV2 and TRBJ2-7; weak D call: TRBD1 (5 bases). Trimming took 2 bases from V and 0 from J, leaving 8 bases between them. Per the germline V gene, CDR1 is SNHLY and CDR2 is FYNNEI. The CDR3 runs 14 residues. In nucleotides, the CDR3 is TGTGCCAGCAGTGAACAGGGCTCCTCCTACGAGCAGTACTTC. It codes for CASSEQGSSYEQYF.

This clonotype was recorded at least ten times. The rearrangement uses TRBV18 and TRBJ1-1, with D unclear. V was cut by 6 bases and J by 3 bases, with 14 bases left in between. This CDR3 is 14 amino acids long. Germline CDR1 KGHSH, CDR2 LQKENI. The CDR3 bases are TGTGCCAGCTCCCTAAACCGGGTTTACACTGAAGCTTTCTTT. Residues: CASSLNRVYTEAFF.

This clonotype was detected ten times or more. The chain is built from TRBV6-2 or TRBV6-3 and TRBJ2-3, with 13 bases matching TRBD2. The ends lost 6 bases at V and 5 bases at J; junction bases unmatched: 5. CDR1 is MNHEY, CDR2 SVGEGT, per germline. There are 15 residues in the CDR3. The CDR3 loop reads CASRRLAGGVDTQYF. CDR3 DNA sequence: TGTGCCAGCAGGCGACTAGCGGGAGGTGTAGATACGCAGTATTTT.

A word on this clonotype: This could be a read error, since a much larger clone is one nucleotide away. The chain couples TRBV20-1 to TRBJ1-1, with D unclear. V shed 5 bases and J shed 0 bases, with 7 bases lying between them. In germline, CDR1 is DFQATT, CDR2 SNEGSKA (reference sequence). The CDR3 has 12 amino acids. CDR3 sequence (DNA): TGCAGTGCTTCTACAGTGAACACTGAAGCTTTCTTT. Amino acid sequence: CSASTVNTEAFF.

This clonotype was seen many times. This sequence joins TRBV15 and TRBJ2-5; 9 bases are shared with TRBD2. The CDR3 totals 15 residues. V was pared by 1 base and J by 5 bases, with 5 bases of the junction left unmatched. The germline gives CDR1 LNHNV, CDR2 YYDKDF (reference sequence). The CDR3 DNA follows: TGTGCCACCAGCAGAGCCATAGCGGGAGCCGAGACCCAGTACTTC. It encodes CATSRAIAGAETQYF.

This clonotype has at least ten counts. V is TRBV6-1 and J is TRBJ2-7; D tentatively fits TRBD1 or TRBD2 (5 bases each). Trimming took off 9 bases at V and 3 bases at J, with 18 bases between the two ends. The CDR3 runs to 14 residues. Germline V CDR1 and CDR2: MNHNS, SASEGT. CDR3 DNA sequence: TGTGCCAGTCGCACGGGGCAGGGAGTCTACGAGCAGTACTTC. Protein sequence: CASRTGQGVYEQYF.

This clonotype has ten or more counts. The J gene is TRBJ2-2, the V gene TRBV27; 9 nucleotides line up with TRBD1. V lost 6 bases to trimming and J lost 7 bases; unmatched junction nucleotides: 6. This CDR3 region has 14 residues. Germline CDR1 reads MNHEY; CDR2 reads SMNVEV (reference sequence). The CDR3: CASSLQGAGGELFF. As DNA, the CDR3 is TGTGCCAGCAGCTTACAGGGGGCAGGCGGGGAGCTGTTTTTT.

The V and J genes are TRBV9 and TRBJ2-7; 7 bases map to TRBD2. The CDR3 is made up of 14 amino acids. Germline V gives CDR1 SGDLS, CDR2 YYNGEE. V trimming: 3 bases; J trimming: 1 base; junction bases outside the gene matches: 4. The CDR3 DNA follows: TGTGCCAGCAGCGAGCGGGGAGGGTCCTACGAGCAGTACTTC. This sequence encodes CASSERGGSYEQYF.

This clonotype was found many times. The V gene is TRBV6-2 or TRBV6-3, the J gene TRBJ2-3; 15 bases map to TRBD2. The CDR3 has 17 amino acids. Germline V gene data show CDR1 as MNHEY and CDR2 as SVGEGT. The trim removed 7 bases at V and 3 bases at J, leaving 8 bases unmatched. DNA for the CDR3: TGTGCCAGCAACGGACTAGCGGGAGGGCCGGGAACAGATACGCAGTATTTT. Protein: CASNGLAGGPGTDTQYF.

In this sample, this clonotype turned up many times. In nucleotides, the CDR3 is TGTGCCTGGAGTGTCCGGACATCCCGCACAGATACGCAGTATTTT. The encoded protein is CAWSVRTSRTDTQYF. The J gene is TRBJ2-3, the V gene TRBV30; D perhaps matches TRBD1 (5 bases). The CDR3 is 15 amino acids. The germline V gene has CDR1 GTSNPN and CDR2 SVGIG (reference sequence). Trimming removed 0 bases from V and 1 base from J, with 11 bases in between.

This clonotype has ten or more counts. V usage is TRBV18 and J usage is TRBJ2-7; TRBD1 might be the D (8 bases). Germline CDR1 KGHSH, CDR2 LQKENI. V was cut by 6 bases and J by 0 bases, with 15 bases left in between. The CDR3 consists of 15 residues. CDR3 in amino acids: CASSRGTGPSYEQYF. The CDR3 DNA follows: TGTGCCAGCTCGCGGGGGACAGGCCCCTCCTACGAGCAGTACTTC.

This chain connects TRBV2 to TRBJ1-4, with D uncertain. Germline lookup yields CDR1 SNHLY and CDR2 FYNNEI. V lost 8 bases, J lost 16 bases, and 20 bases lay in between. The CDR3 contains 12 residues. CDR3 bases: TGTGCCAGCCGCTTGGACGGAGGAAACGGGTTTTTT. This codes for CASRLDGGNGFF. The full variable domain, with the rest looked up from reference TRBV2 and TRBJ1-4, is EPEVTQTPSHQVTQMGQEVILRCVPISNHLYFYWYRQILGQKVEFLVSFYNNEISEKSEIFDDQFSVERPDGSNFTLKIRSTKLEDSAMYFCASRLDGGNGFFGSGTQLSVL.

The chain joins TRBV10-3 to TRBJ2-7, with D tentatively TRBD2 (6 bases). CDR1 ENHRY and CDR2 SYGVKD come from the germline V gene. Deletions cut 4 bases from V and 3 bases from J, with 16 bases between. This CDR3 is built from 15 residues. The CDR3 here is CAISGAGGPDYEQYF. The CDR3 DNA is TGTGCCATCAGTGGCGCCGGGGGACCCGACTACGAGCAGTACTTC.

The table lists this clonotype with many counts. The J gene is TRBJ1-2, the V gene TRBV5-1; TRBD1 matches 7 bases. The germline V gene has CDR1 SGHRS and CDR2 YFSETQ. The V segment lost 4 bases and the J segment 4 bases; nucleotides outside the gene matches: 13. The CDR3 covers 16 residues. The CDR3 DNA follows: TGCGCCAGCAGCCCCTTGGACAGGAGTGTTCCCTATGGCTACACCTTC. Protein product: CASSPLDRSVPYGYTF.

This chain links TRBV6-2 or TRBV6-3 with TRBJ2-2, with D perhaps TRBD2 (5 bases). This CDR3 comprises 16 residues. Germline CDR1 reads MNHEY; CDR2 reads SVGEGT. The V end lost 2 bases, the J end lost 3 bases, and 13 bases lay between the germline ends. The CDR3 sequence: CASSYVSRGHTGELFF. CDR3 nucleotides: TGTGCCAGCAGTTACGTTTCCCGGGGTCACACCGGGGAGCTGTTTTTT.

In this sample, this clonotype turned up many times. The chain combines TRBV6-1 with TRBJ1-5, with D maybe TRBD1 (5 bases). Trimming pared 3 bases from V and 3 bases from J, leaving 9 bases between. CDR1 and CDR2 (germline): MNHNS, SASEGT. There are 14 residues in the CDR3. The CDR3 spells CASSDAGFNQPQHF. DNA for the CDR3: TGTGCCAGCAGTGACGCAGGGTTCAATCAGCCCCAGCATTTT.

This clonotype was seen many times. CDR3 sequence: CASSLKDRDNTGELFF. The CDR3 nucleotides read TGTGCCAGCAGCTTAAAGGACAGGGACAACACCGGGGAGCTGTTTTTT. The rearrangement links TRBV7-9 to TRBJ2-2; 8 bases are a match to TRBD1. V dropped 2 bases and J dropped 2; count of bases not matched to a gene: 4. The CDR3 covers 16 residues. Germline V gene lookup returns CDR1 SEHNR and CDR2 FQNEAQ (reference sequence).

This clonotype was observed at least ten times. V usage is TRBV10-3 and J usage is TRBJ2-1, with a possible D match to TRBD2 (6 bases). CDR3 length equals 14 residues. The germline V gene encodes CDR1 ENHRY and CDR2 SYGVKD. V was cut by 0 bases and J by 6 bases, with 9 bases left in between. The CDR3 protein is CAISESTGSNEQFF. CDR3 bases: TGTGCCATCAGTGAGTCGACCGGGAGCAATGAGCAGTTCTTC.

This clonotype was seen only a few times. The chain links TRBV24-1 to TRBJ2-6, with 8 bases identical to TRBD2. Germline V gene lookup returns CDR1 KGHDR and CDR2 SFDVKD. J was trimmed by 2 bases and V by 4 bases; bases with no gene match: 3. The CDR3 length is 16 residues. The CDR3 spells CATSDPGGAGANVLTF. CDR3 DNA sequence: TGTGCCACCAGTGACCCCGGGGGGGCTGGGGCCAACGTCCTGACTTTC.

This clonotype was observed many times. This sequence joins TRBV19 and TRBJ2-1; 12 bases align to TRBD2. The CDR3 extends over 16 amino acids. The J segment lost 4 bases and the V segment lost 6 bases, leaving 7 bases of the junction unmatched. Germline loops: CDR1 LNHDA, CDR2 SQIVND (reference sequence). CDR3 in DNA: TGTGCCAGTAGCCCGACTAGCGGGAGTTTGTACAATGAGCAGTTCTTC. Translation gives CASSPTSGSLYNEQFF.

This clonotype was counted many times. The chain has TRBV7-8 and TRBJ1-1; 7 bases agree with TRBD1. After removal of 0 bases from V and 4 bases from J, the junction contained 8 bases not matched to a gene. The CDR3 consists of 16 residues. Germline V gives CDR1 SGHVS, CDR2 FQNEAQ. CDR3 in DNA: TGTGCCAGCAGCTTAGCGGACAGGCTATGGGGCACTGAAGCTTTCTTT. Translating it yields CASSLADRLWGTEAFF.

Ten or more counts support this clonotype. V and J are TRBV29-1 and TRBJ2-7, with 8 bases fitting TRBD2. The germline gives CDR1 SQVTM, CDR2 ANQGSEA. V lost 4 bases to trimming and J lost 6 bases; unmatched junction nucleotides: 8. This CDR3 has 13 amino acids. The CDR3 DNA reads TGCAGCGTTGTAGTAGCGGGATTGTCCGAGCAGTACTTC. Translating it yields CSVVVAGLSEQYF.

This clonotype was picked up many times. The chain recombines TRBV3-1 with TRBJ1-2; 8 bases align to TRBD1. The CDR3 is 15 residues long. Germline V gene data show CDR1 as LGHDT and CDR2 as YNNKEL (reference sequence). Germline trimming cut 3 bases from V and 2 bases from J; bases unmatched to any gene: 5. This chain's CDR3 is CASSQEGQANYGYTF. The CDR3 nucleotides are TGTGCCAGCAGCCAGGAGGGACAGGCCAACTATGGCTACACCTTC. Looking up the rest from reference TRBV3-1 and TRBJ1-2 gives the full variable domain: DTAVSQTPKYLVTQMGNDKSIKCEQNLGHDTMYWYKQDSKKFLKIMFSYNNKELIINETVPNRFSPKSPDKAHLNLHINSLELGDSAVYFCASSQEGQANYGYTFGSGTRLTVV.

This clonotype was recorded many times. The chain employs TRBV6-1 and TRBJ1-1, with D unclear. The V gene's germline CDR1 is MNHNS and CDR2 SASEGT. Trimming shortened V by 8 bases and J by 2 bases, and 15 bases separated the two germline ends. This CDR3 is built from 14 residues. As DNA, the CDR3 is TGTGCCAGCGTCCGCAAGCAATCAAACACTGAAGCTTTCTTT. This encodes CASVRKQSNTEAFF.